These 26 T cell receptor beta chains were all obtained from the same sample, sequenced in a study of T cells in Graves' hyperthyroidism and ophthalmopathy. RNA transcripts gave rise to amplified TCR beta CDR3 regions. Researchers ran a first-round RT-PCR on the TCR CDR3 using the HTBI primer set. Using its own MiXCR run on the multiplex PCR reads, TCRdb lists one record per CDR3 protein. Of about 720,000 distinct CDR3 sequences in the sample, roughly 17% were seen once. What was sequenced was blood. The receptors come from a man younger than 30 with Graves' hyperthyroidism.

This clonotype occurred many times. This chain uses TRBV7-2 with TRBJ2-5; the match to TRBD2 covers 9 bases. Germline loops: CDR1 SGHTA, CDR2 FQGNSA. CDR3 size: 14 residues. With V trimmed by 8 bases and J by 5 bases, 9 bases remained unmatched. The CDR3 DNA reads TGTGCCAGCGGGCTAGCGGGGCGAAGGGAGACCCAGTACTTC. It codes for CASGLAGRRETQYF.

This clonotype has a count of ten or more. V is TRBV9 and J is TRBJ2-1; TRBD2 aligns across 7 bases. This CDR3 has 16 amino acids. Germline-derived CDR1 and CDR2 are SGDLS and YYNGEE. Trimming took 3 bases from V and 5 from J; bases not matched to a gene: 11. The CDR3 nucleotides read TGTGCCAGCAGCGGGGGGGGAGGGTCAGGCGACAATGAGCAGTTCTTC. It is translated as CASSGGGGSGDNEQFF.

This clonotype was counted ten times or more. A junction boundary mismatches the germline segment, possibly from a read error. The chain uses TRBV7-9 and TRBJ2-1; D is possibly TRBD2 (5 bases). The CDR3 extends over 13 amino acids. Looked up from germline, CDR1 is SEHNR and CDR2 is FQNEAQ (reference sequence). CDR3 in amino acids: CASSLAVPNEQFF. The CDR3, as DNA: TGTGCCAGCAGCCTAGCAGTCCCCAATGAGCAGTTCTTC.

This clonotype was seen many times. This chain uses TRBV28 with TRBJ2-7, with a possible D match to TRBD2 (6 bases). CDR3 length: 15 amino acids. The germline gives CDR1 MDHEN, CDR2 SYDVKM. V lost 5 bases and J lost 7, with 21 bases in between. DNA of the CDR3: TGTGCCAGCAGTCAAGTTCAAAGCCGACTAGGTGAGCAGTACTTC. Amino acids: CASSQVQSRLGEQYF.

This clonotype was found many times. The gene calls are TRBV12-3 or TRBV12-4 and TRBJ2-3; D is perhaps TRBD1 (6 bases). Deletions cut 4 bases from V and 7 bases from J, with 15 bases between. CDR3 length: 14 amino acids. Here the CDR3 reads CASSSRLGGNTQYF. The CDR3, as DNA: TGTGCCAGCAGTTCGCGCTTAGGGGGAAATACGCAGTATTTT.

This clonotype was detected many times. The chain has TRBV7-3 and TRBJ2-3; 13 positions agree with TRBD2. Germline CDR1 is SGHTA and CDR2 is FQGTGA. Unmatched junction bases numbered 5, after V lost 5 bases and J lost 3 bases. This CDR3 has 16 amino acids. CDR3 in DNA: TGTGCCAGCAGCCAAGGGGGACTAGCGGGGACAGATACGCAGTATTTT. Its translation: CASSQGGLAGTDTQYF.

This chain links TRBV29-1 with TRBJ2-7, with 7 bases matching TRBD2. Trimming took 4 bases from V and 4 from J; bases not matched to a gene: 4. CDR3 size: 12 residues. The V gene's germline CDR1 is SQVTM and CDR2 ANQGSEA. The CDR3 loop is CSVGEGGYEQYF. In DNA, the CDR3 is TGCAGCGTTGGGGAGGGTGGGTACGAGCAGTACTTC.

This chain connects TRBV6-2 or TRBV6-3 to TRBJ2-7; 12 positions agree with TRBD2. The CDR3 is made up of 16 amino acids. The V gene end was trimmed by 0 bases and the J gene end by 3 bases; junction bases not matched to a gene: 3. Germline lookup yields CDR1 MNHEY and CDR2 SVGEGT. The CDR3 here is CASSYSRLAGDYEQYF. CDR3 coding DNA: TGTGCCAGCAGTTACTCCCGACTAGCGGGAGACTACGAGCAGTACTTC.

This chain uses TRBV6-1 with TRBJ1-1; 7 bases line up with TRBD1. V trimming: 3 bases; J trimming: 1 base; junction bases outside the gene matches: 2. Per the germline V gene, CDR1 is MNHNS and CDR2 is SASEGT. The CDR3 is 14 amino acids. As DNA, the CDR3 is TGTGCCAGCAGTGAGGACAGGCCGAACACTGAAGCTTTCTTT. Encoded protein: CASSEDRPNTEAFF.

The V and J genes are TRBV2 and TRBJ2-7, with TRBD1 identical over 11 bases. The CDR3 contains 16 residues. Germline loops: CDR1 SNHLY, CDR2 FYNNEI. The junction had 12 bases not matched to a gene; V was cut back by 5 bases and J by 6 bases. DNA for the CDR3: TGTGCCAGCAGTCCCCCCACGGGACAGGGGGGTCGCGAGCAGTACTTC. It codes for CASSPPTGQGGREQYF. The variable domain in full, with the rest retrieved from reference TRBV2 and TRBJ2-7, is EPEVTQTPSHQVTQMGQEVILRCVPISNHLYFYWYRQILGQKVEFLVSFYNNEISEKSEIFDDQFSVERPDGSNFTLKIRSTKLEDSAMYFCASSPPTGQGGREQYFGPGTRLTVT.

This clonotype was found many times. The chain is built from TRBV6-1 and TRBJ2-7; TRBD2 is a possible D gene (5 bases). The CDR3 has 13 residues. Trimming took 11 bases from V and 0 from J, leaving 14 bases between them. The V gene's germline CDR1 is MNHNS and CDR2 SASEGT. DNA for the CDR3: TGTGCCTCCGGAGCGGAACTCTCCTACGAGCAGTACTTC. Encoded protein: CASGAELSYEQYF.

This clonotype was seen a handful of times. This rearrangement joins TRBV20-1 to TRBJ1-2, with 7 positions matching TRBD1. Germline lookup yields CDR1 DFQATT and CDR2 SNEGSKA (reference sequence). This CDR3 region has 13 residues. Unmatched junction bases numbered 8, after V lost 6 bases and J lost 4 bases. The CDR3 DNA follows: TGCAGTGCAAACAAGGGGGCTGGCTATGGCTACACCTTC. It yields the protein CSANKGAGYGYTF.

This clonotype was seen ten or more times. The rearrangement links TRBV3-1 to TRBJ1-1, with TRBD1 matching 7 bases. The V segment lost 4 bases and the J segment 0 bases; nucleotides outside the gene matches: 5. CDR1 is LGHDT and CDR2 is YNNKEL in the germline V gene (reference sequence). This CDR3 contains 15 residues. The CDR3 coding sequence is TGTGCCAGCAGCCTAGGACAGGCCGTGAACACTGAAGCTTTCTTT. This codes for CASSLGQAVNTEAFF.

This clonotype was counted between two and nine times. This chain connects TRBV7-2 to TRBJ1-2; tentative D call: TRBD1 (5 bases). The CDR3 has 14 residues. The germline V and J ends were trimmed by 1 base and 5 bases, with 11 bases remaining between them. Germline loops: CDR1 SGHTA, CDR2 FQGNSA. CDR3 in amino acids: CASSLGWGNYGYTF. The CDR3 DNA follows: TGTGCCAGCAGCTTAGGATGGGGGAATTATGGCTACACCTTC.

This clonotype was seen only a few times. The chain carries TRBV10-3 and TRBJ2-3; D unresolved. Trimming removed 10 bases at V and 1 base at J, with 6 bases between. CDR1 and CDR2 from the germline V gene are ENHRY and SYGVKD. The CDR3 runs to 11 residues. CDR3 amino acids: CATLRTDTQYF. The CDR3, as DNA: TGTGCCACCCTCCGCACAGATACGCAGTATTTT.

This clonotype occurred a few times. The chain recombines TRBV29-1 with TRBJ1-1, with D uncertain. There are 14 residues in the CDR3. Germline V CDR1 and CDR2: SQVTM, ANQGSEA. V lost 7 bases and J lost 3, with 18 bases in between. The DNA of the CDR3 is TGCAGCGCTAGAGGCGACGTTCGGGACACTGAAGCTTTCTTT. This encodes CSARGDVRDTEAFF.

This clonotype has a count of ten or more. The chain links TRBV2 to TRBJ1-1; possible D gene TRBD1, 6 bases. The germline V gene encodes CDR1 SNHLY and CDR2 FYNNEI. This CDR3 is 12 amino acids long. With 7 bases removed from V and 8 bases from J, the gap between germline ends came to 14 bases. The CDR3 protein is CASTRDTIEAFF. Here the CDR3 DNA reads TGTGCCAGCACCCGGGACACGATAGAAGCTTTCTTT.

Regarding this clonotype: One end of the junction fails to match germline, which may point to a read error. This rearrangement joins TRBV25-1 to TRBJ2-1, with 10 bases fitting TRBD1. Germline V gene data show CDR1 as MGHDK and CDR2 as SYGVNS. This CDR3 has 18 residues. CDR3 region: CAGSARDRGEPYQGGQFF. Written as DNA, the CDR3 is TGTGCCGGCAGTGCCCGGGACAGGGGAGAGCCGTACCAAGGGGGGCAGTTCTTC.

This clonotype was detected ten times or more. The V and J genes are TRBV20-1 and TRBJ1-1; a possible D gene is TRBD1 (5 bases). CDR3 length equals 13 residues. The V and J ends lost 6 bases and 2 bases respectively, with 13 bases between them. Germline V gives CDR1 DFQATT, CDR2 SNEGSKA (reference sequence). As DNA, the CDR3 is TGCAGTGCAATGGGACTTCTAAACACTGAAGCTTTCTTT. It specifies CSAMGLLNTEAFF.

At least ten counts were recorded for this clonotype. The gene calls are TRBV12-3 or TRBV12-4 and TRBJ2-3; D call uncertain. Trimming took off 0 bases at V and 4 bases at J, with 14 bases between the two ends. The CDR3 is made up of 16 amino acids. CDR3 protein: CASSLAVAGPPDTQYF. The CDR3 DNA is TGTGCCAGCAGTTTAGCCGTGGCAGGTCCACCAGATACGCAGTATTTT.

The rearrangement uses TRBV2 and TRBJ1-2; maybe TRBD1 (6 bases). The CDR3 extends over 12 amino acids. The V end was cut by 7 bases, the J end by 6 bases, with 12 bases between. CDR1 is SNHLY and CDR2 is FYNNEI in the germline V gene. This CDR3 reads CASTSGQHGYTF. The CDR3 DNA is TGTGCCAGCACTTCAGGACAGCATGGCTACACCTTC.

The chain has TRBV5-1 and TRBJ2-3, with 9 bases identical to TRBD1. Germline assignment: CDR1 SGHRS and CDR2 YFSETQ. Unmatched junction bases numbered 8, after V lost 4 bases and J lost 2 bases. This CDR3 is built from 16 residues. The CDR3 DNA sequence: TGCGCCAGCAGCCTTAATACAGGGGGCTTCACAGATACGCAGTATTTT. This translates into CASSLNTGGFTDTQYF.

The CDR3 sequence: CASSLPDGGAKNIQYF. The CDR3 region has the DNA TGTGCCAGCAGTCTTCCGGACGGGGGGGCCAAAAACATTCAGTACTTC. The chain combines TRBV28 with TRBJ2-4; 7 bases map to TRBD2. Per germline, CDR1 MDHEN and CDR2 SYDVKM. Losses at the gene ends were 5 bases for V and 1 base for J; bases not matched to a gene: 8. This CDR3 is 16 amino acids long.

This clonotype has a count of ten or more. The chain combines TRBV28 with TRBJ2-3; 10 bases line up with TRBD2. CDR1 is MDHEN and CDR2 is SYDVKM in the germline V gene. The junction had 1 base not matched to a gene; V was cut back by 6 bases and J by 1 base. The CDR3 is 14 amino acids. The chain's CDR3 is CASRGTSGTDTQYF. CDR3 DNA sequence: TGTGCCAGCAGAGGGACTAGCGGCACAGATACGCAGTATTTT.

Turning to this clonotype: One junction end disagrees with the germline gene, perhaps due to a read error. The chain recombines TRBV2 with TRBJ1-1; no clear D gene. The CDR3 is made up of 13 amino acids. Germline V gene lookup returns CDR1 SNHLY and CDR2 FYNNEI. The CDR3 is CANSLSGYTEAFF. CDR3 DNA sequence: TGTGCCAACAGTCTTTCCGGATACACTGAAGCTTTCTTT.

This clonotype was counted ten times or more. V and J are TRBV6-1 and TRBJ2-7; the match to TRBD2 covers 12 bases. The CDR3 is made up of 16 amino acids. Trimming removed 6 bases from V and 0 bases from J; junction bases left unmatched: 6. Germline CDR1 and CDR2: MNHNS and SASEGT. The CDR3 sequence: CASSQLAGGSSYEQYF. The CDR3 region has the DNA TGTGCCAGCAGCCAACTAGCGGGAGGTAGCTCCTACGAGCAGTACTTC.